A single sample is the source of the 29 T cell receptor beta chains below, sequenced in a study of CD8+CD57+ T cells in acquired aplastic anemia. Profiles of TCR beta VDJ and CDR3 were generated from a genomic DNA template. Each CDR3 protein gets one entry after TCRdb re-called the reads with MiXCR. The sample shows about 58,000 distinct CDR3 sequences, approximately 52% of them seen only once. An expansion of CD8+CD57+ cells by flow cytometry had been shown in patients chosen for sequencing. Sequencing input: sorted CD4+, CD8+, or CD8+CD57+ T cells (not recorded which) from PBMCs. These receptors were obtained from a human donor with aplastic anemia.

Ten or more counts support this clonotype. This rearrangement joins TRBV18 to TRBJ2-7; D possibly matches TRBD1 or TRBD2 (7 bases each). Germline V lookup: CDR1 KGHSH, CDR2 LQKENI. V lost 5 bases, J lost 1 base, and 12 bases lay in between. The CDR3 spans 14 residues. The CDR3 nucleotides are TGTGCCAGCTCATCAGGGGGGGGATCCTACGAGCAGTACTTC. This gives the protein CASSSGGGSYEQYF. Filled out from reference TRBV18 and TRBJ2-7, the complete variable domain reads NAGVMQNPRHLVRRRGQEARLRCSPMKGHSHVYWYRQLPEEGLKFMVYLQKENIIDESGMPKERFSAEFPKEGPSILRIQQVVRGDSAAYFCASSSGGGSYEQYFGPGTRLTVT.

This clonotype was recorded many times. The rearrangement joins TRBV20-1 to TRBJ2-2; 9 bases match TRBD2. The CDR3 covers 14 residues. The ends lost 5 bases at V and 4 bases at J; junction bases unmatched: 5. Germline V gives CDR1 DFQATT, CDR2 SNEGSKA (reference sequence). CDR3 bases: TGCAGTGCTTTAGCGGGGGTTCCCACCGGGGAGCTGTTTTTT. This encodes CSALAGVPTGELFF.

Of note for this clonotype: A much larger clonotype is one base distant, so this may be a read error. This chain links TRBV27 with TRBJ2-1; D call uncertain. The CDR3 extends over 12 amino acids. Germline V gives CDR1 MNHEY, CDR2 SMNVEV (reference sequence). With 5 bases removed from V and 8 bases from J, the gap between germline ends came to 10 bases. As DNA, the CDR3 is TGTGCCAGCAGTCGGGTTGACGATGAGCAGTTCTTC. This translates into CASSRVDDEQFF.

The rearrangement joins TRBV15 to TRBJ2-7; D gene ambiguous. Germline loops: CDR1 LNHNV, CDR2 YYDKDF (reference sequence). The ends were cut back, 1 base at V and 5 bases at J, with 15 bases in the middle. The CDR3 covers 15 residues. CDR3 residues: CATSRGTPGRHEQYF. The CDR3 DNA sequence: TGTGCCACCAGCAGAGGGACCCCAGGAAGACACGAGCAGTACTTC.

This chain uses TRBV5-3 with TRBJ2-5; 10 nucleotides align to TRBD1. TRBV5-3 is assigned to the ORF class and has an uncertain function. The CDR3 spans 14 residues. J lost 3 bases, V lost 8 bases, and 7 bases had no gene match. This chain's CDR3 is CASSRGQGEETQYF. DNA for the CDR3: TGTGCCAGCAGCCGTGGACAGGGGGAAGAGACCCAGTACTTC.

With regard to this clonotype: At one of its ends the junction is not consistent with the germline gene, which may arise from a read error. The J gene is TRBJ1-5, the V gene TRBV19; D uncertain. CDR1 and CDR2 from the germline V gene are LNHDA and SQIVND (reference sequence). CDR3 length: 12 amino acids. CDR3 sequence reads: CASSISNQPQHF. As DNA, the CDR3 is TGTGCCAGTAGTATAAGCAACCAGCCCCAGCATTTT. The whole variable domain, remainder taken from reference TRBV19 and TRBJ1-5, is DGGITQSPKYLFRKEGQNVTLSCEQNLNHDAMYWYRQDPGQGLRLIYYSQIVNDFQKGDIAEGYSVSREKKESFPLTVTSAQKNPTAFYLCASSISNQPQHFGDGTRLSIL.

This clonotype was seen more than once but under ten times. The gene calls are TRBV7-2 and TRBJ1-2; perhaps TRBD1 as D (6 bases). Deletions cut 7 bases from V and 8 bases from J, with 20 bases between. This CDR3 comprises 14 residues. CDR1 SGHTA and CDR2 FQGNSA come from the germline V gene. The CDR3 bases are TGTGCCAGCACCCAACCGGGCCAGGGGCGAGGCTACACCTTC. Its protein product is CASTQPGQGRGYTF. Together with reference TRBV7-2 and TRBJ1-2, the CDR3 gives the full variable domain: GAGVSQSPSNKVTEKGKDVELRCDPISGHTALYWYRQSLGQGLEFLIYFQGNSAPDKSGLPSDRFSAERTGGSVSTLTIQRTQQEDSAVYLCASTQPGQGRGYTFGSGTRLTVV.

The table lists this clonotype with many counts. The V and J genes are TRBV27 and TRBJ1-4, with D possibly TRBD1 on 5 matching bases. This CDR3 is built from 14 residues. Trimming stripped 3 bases from V and 3 bases from J, with 8 bases between. Germline V gene lookup returns CDR1 MNHEY and CDR2 SMNVEV (reference sequence). The CDR3 sequence is CASSFRGANEKLFF. The DNA for the CDR3 is TGTGCCAGCAGTTTCCGGGGGGCTAATGAAAAACTGTTTTTT.

In this sample, this clonotype is medium-sized. The DNA of the CDR3 is TGTGCCAGTAGTGAATACAGGGAGTTGAATTCACCCCTCCACTTT. It specifies CASSEYRELNSPLHF. The chain uses TRBV19 and TRBJ1-6; D may be TRBD1 (6 bases). The CDR3 has 15 residues. Germline V CDR1 and CDR2: LNHDA, SQIVND (reference sequence). Deletions cut 5 bases from V and 7 bases from J, with 15 bases between.

This chain joins TRBV12-3 or TRBV12-4 and TRBJ2-3; the D gene could be TRBD1 or TRBD2 (5 bases each). V lost 3 bases to trimming and J lost 2 bases, with 9 bases between them. This CDR3 is 14 amino acids long. The CDR3 protein is CASSFGGFTDTQYF. The CDR3, as DNA: TGTGCCAGCAGTTTTGGGGGTTTCACAGATACGCAGTATTTT.

This clonotype was seen many times. The chain is built from TRBV24-1 and TRBJ2-6; no clear D. Germline V CDR1 and CDR2: KGHDR, SFDVKD. The V end was cut by 4 bases, the J end by 0 bases, with 6 bases between. The CDR3 runs 15 residues. CDR3: CATSDSLSGANVLTF. The CDR3 nucleotides read TGTGCCACCAGTGACTCTCTCTCTGGGGCCAACGTCCTGACTTTC.

V gene TRBV9 combines with J gene TRBJ2-3; no firm D call. Germline CDR1 reads SGDLS; CDR2 reads YYNGEE. Trimming cost V 3 bases and J 2 bases, with 4 bases left between them. CDR3 length: 12 amino acids. The CDR3: CASSGITDTQYF. The CDR3 DNA reads TGTGCCAGCAGCGGGATCACAGATACGCAGTATTTT.

The chain uses TRBV15 and TRBJ2-2; D not certain. V was cut by 4 bases and J by 1 base, with 7 bases left in between. Germline CDR1 and CDR2: LNHNV and YYDKDF (reference sequence). The CDR3 totals 14 residues. CDR3: CATSITLNTGELFF. The CDR3 nucleotides are TGTGCCACCAGCATAACTTTGAACACCGGGGAGCTGTTTTTT.

This clonotype showed up many times. The chain uses TRBV12-3 or TRBV12-4 and TRBJ1-2; D uncertain. The CDR3 totals 14 residues. V lost 7 bases, J lost 3 bases, and 15 bases lay in between. The CDR3 is CASTIGRPHYGYTF. The CDR3 coding sequence is TGTGCCAGCACTATTGGGCGACCCCACTATGGCTACACCTTC.

This clonotype occurred many times. The rearrangement uses TRBV4-3 and TRBJ2-7; no clear D gene. Trimming removed 0 bases from V and 2 bases from J, with 11 bases in between. The length of the CDR3 is 15 residues. Germline lookup yields CDR1 LGHNA and CDR2 YSLEER. CDR3 nucleotide sequence: TGCGCCAGCAGCCAAGATCACGGGTCGGCCTACGAGCAGTACTTC. It encodes CASSQDHGSAYEQYF.

This sequence joins TRBV7-9 and TRBJ1-4; D is undetermined. The CDR3 is 12 residues long. V gave up 2 bases and J gave up 4 bases, with 2 bases separating them. Germline lookup yields CDR1 SEHNR and CDR2 FQNEAQ (reference sequence). The CDR3 spells CASSLRNEKLFF. The CDR3 DNA is TGTGCCAGCAGCTTACGTAATGAAAAACTGTTTTTT.

This rearrangement joins TRBV24-1 to TRBJ2-7, with no clear D. The CDR3 totals 18 residues. Germline V CDR1 and CDR2: KGHDR, SFDVKD. V was trimmed by 4 bases and J by 1 base, leaving 22 bases between them. The CDR3 spells CATSELTDGRQRSYEQYV. The CDR3 DNA follows: TGTGCCACCAGTGAGTTAACAGACGGACGCCAAAGGTCCTACGAGCAGTACGTC.

The rearrangement joins TRBV2 to TRBJ2-7; D is unclear. The CDR3 has 11 amino acids. Trimming removed 6 bases at V and 5 bases at J, with 8 bases between. Germline lookup yields CDR1 SNHLY and CDR2 FYNNEI. This CDR3 reads CASSFSNEQYF. In DNA form, the CDR3 reads TGTGCCAGCAGCTTTTCCAACGAGCAGTACTTC.

Points on this clonotype: A much larger clone sits a single nucleotide away, making a read error possible. V is TRBV20-1 and J is TRBJ1-4, with a tentative D call TRBD1 (6 bases). This CDR3 has 14 residues. In germline, CDR1 is DFQATT, CDR2 SNEGSKA (reference sequence). The CDR3 sequence is CSARGGGRDEKPFF. The CDR3 coding sequence is TGCAGTGCTAGAGGGGGGGGGCGCGATGAAAAACCGTTTTTT.

By proportion, this clonotype is medium-sized. The chain joins TRBV15 to TRBJ1-2, with unresolved D. Germline CDR1 reads LNHNV; CDR2 reads YYDKDF (reference sequence). The V end was cut by 2 bases, the J end by 3 bases, with 10 bases between. This CDR3 is 14 amino acids long. CDR3 region: CATSRQTSDYGYTF. The CDR3 DNA reads as TGTGCCACCAGCAGACAGACGTCTGACTATGGCTACACCTTC.

This clonotype was counted a single time. V gene TRBV4-1 combines with J gene TRBJ2-7; possible D gene TRBD1, 6 bases. V was trimmed by 0 bases and J by 6 bases, leaving 15 bases between them. CDR3 length: 15 amino acids. Germline V CDR1 and CDR2: MGHRA, YSYEKL. CDR3 region: CASSQDSLSGVEQYF. Written as DNA, the CDR3 is TGCGCCAGCAGCCAAGACTCGTTATCAGGGGTCGAGCAGTACTTC.

The chain joins TRBV4-1 to TRBJ2-7, with 12 bases aligning to TRBD2. CDR1 is MGHRA, CDR2 YSYEKL, per germline. CDR3 length: 16 residues. With 4 bases clipped from V and 0 bases from J, the junction kept 4 bases outside the gene matches. In nucleotides, the CDR3 is TGCGCCAGCAGCCGGACTAGCGGGGCGATCTCCTACGAGCAGTACTTC. Protein sequence: CASSRTSGAISYEQYF.

The V call is TRBV2, the J call TRBJ2-7; D is unclear. From germline, CDR1 is SNHLY and CDR2 FYNNEI. V was shortened by 4 bases and J by 6 bases, with 7 bases between the two germline ends. The CDR3 has 11 amino acids. CDR3 coding DNA: TGTGCCAGCAGTGTGTTAACCGAGCAGTACTTC. It is translated as CASSVLTEQYF.

By its share, this clonotype is medium-sized. This chain uses TRBV29-1 with TRBJ1-6; D is perhaps TRBD1 (5 bases). Germline V gene data show CDR1 as SQVTM and CDR2 as ANQGSEA. This CDR3 has 10 residues. In DNA form, the CDR3 reads TGCACCACCGGGGGTTCACCCCTCCACTTT. Protein product: CTTGGSPLHF.

The chain links TRBV29-1 to TRBJ1-1, with a weak D call TRBD1 (5 bases). There are 12 residues in the CDR3. Trimming shortened V by 6 bases and J by 1 base, and 9 bases separated the two germline ends. CDR1 is SQVTM and CDR2 is ANQGSEA in the germline V gene. CDR3 protein: CSVITGNTEAFF. Here the CDR3 DNA reads TGCAGCGTGATTACAGGGAACACTGAAGCTTTCTTT.

There are many counts of this clonotype. The V call is TRBV9, the J call TRBJ1-4, with D perhaps TRBD1 (5 bases). This CDR3 contains 15 residues. Germline V gene sequence: CDR1 SGDLS, CDR2 YYNGEE. The V gene lost 1 base and the J gene lost 2 bases, with 9 bases spanning the gap. CDR3 sequence (DNA): TGTGCCAGCAGCGTACAGGGCACCACTAATGAAAAACTGTTTTTT. Protein product: CASSVQGTTNEKLFF. The entire variable domain, with the rest obtained from reference TRBV9 and TRBJ1-4, is as follows: DSGVTQTPKHLITATGQRVTLRCSPRSGDLSVYWYQQSLDQGLQFLIQYYNGEERAKGNILERFSAQQFPDLHSELNLSSLELGDSALYFCASSVQGTTNEKLFFGSGTQLSVL.

This chain joins TRBV2 and TRBJ2-7; TRBD1 aligns across 12 bases. From germline, CDR1 is SNHLY and CDR2 FYNNEI. With 6 bases clipped from V and 5 bases from J, the junction kept 5 bases outside the gene matches. The CDR3 is 14 amino acids. This CDR3 reads CASRGTGGQHEQYF. The CDR3 DNA reads as TGTGCCAGCAGGGGGACAGGGGGCCAGCACGAGCAGTACTTC.

This clonotype is judged medium-sized (0.01 to 0.1%). V gene TRBV4-1 combines with J gene TRBJ2-1; 10 nucleotides line up with TRBD2. The CDR3 extends over 16 amino acids. Germline values: CDR1 MGHRA, CDR2 YSYEKL. The V and J ends lost 0 bases and 5 bases, in that order; junction bases with no gene match: 4. The CDR3 coding sequence is TGCGCCAGCAGCCAAGATAGCGGGGGGCGCAACAATGAGCAGTTCTTC. Its translation is CASSQDSGGRNNEQFF.

This clonotype counts as medium-sized. This sequence joins TRBV13 and TRBJ2-1; TRBD2 matches at 13 bases. The CDR3 sequence is 16 residues long. The germline CDR1 and CDR2 sequences are PRHDT and FYEKMQ (reference sequence). V lost 0 bases to trimming and J lost 9 bases; unmatched junction nucleotides: 5. The CDR3 nucleotides are TGTGCCAGCAGCTTAGGGACTAGCGGGGGGCTGAGTGAGCAGTTCTTC. Its translation is CASSLGTSGGLSEQFF.